A single sample is the source of the 26 T cell receptor beta chains below, sequenced in a study of blood T cell repertoires in COVID-19. Profiled with immunoSEQ multiplex PCR; TCRdb holds only in-frame clones, not every one. The table lists about 120,000 clones, 82% of them singletons, with roughly 7% in the top ten. Sequenced input: peripheral blood. The source of these receptors is a man aged 70-80 years with active or convalescent COVID-19.

The genes are TRBV27 and TRBJ1-6; TRBD1 is a possible D gene (6 bases). Trimming removed 6 bases from V and 12 bases from J, with 18 bases in between. The CDR3 consists of 14 residues. Germline assignment: CDR1 MNHEY and CDR2 SMNVEV (reference sequence). This CDR3 reads CASRRRDTQLPLHF. CDR3 DNA: TGTGCCAGCAGGCGTCGGGACACCCAATTACCCCTCCACTTT.

The V gene is TRBV7-2, the J gene TRBJ2-5, with a weak D call TRBD1 (6 bases). V lost 6 bases to trimming and J lost 4 bases, with 21 bases between them. The CDR3 consists of 16 residues. Germline V gene sequence: CDR1 SGHTA, CDR2 FQGNSA. The CDR3 region is CASRFSTGIGRETQYF. The DNA of the CDR3 is TGTGCCAGCAGGTTCAGTACAGGGATCGGCAGAGAGACCCAGTACTTC.

The rearrangement uses TRBV9 and TRBJ2-3; D remains unclear. Germline V lookup: CDR1 SGDLS, CDR2 YYNGEE. The germline V and J ends were trimmed by 0 bases and 4 bases, with 6 bases remaining between them. This CDR3 is built from 13 residues. In DNA form, the CDR3 reads TGTGCCAGCAGCGTAGCCGGAGCAGATACGCAGTATTTT. This codes for CASSVAGADTQYF.

CDR3 protein: CASSTTGFTNEKLFF. The DNA of the CDR3 is TGTGCCAGCAGCACAACAGGCTTTACTAATGAAAAACTGTTTTTT. The J gene is TRBJ1-4, the V gene TRBV7-9; a possible D gene is TRBD1 (5 bases). CDR1 is SEHNR, CDR2 FQNEAQ, per germline (reference sequence). The V gene lost 5 bases and the J gene lost 2 bases, with 12 bases spanning the gap. This CDR3 has 15 residues.

V is TRBV5-4 and J is TRBJ2-5, with 10 bases that match TRBD2. With V trimmed by 0 bases and J by 5 bases, 4 bases remained unmatched. The germline CDR1 and CDR2 sequences are SGHNT and YYREEE (reference sequence). The CDR3 consists of 15 residues. The CDR3 sequence is CASSLVLAGVETQYF. CDR3 nucleotides: TGTGCCAGCAGCTTGGTGCTAGCGGGAGTCGAGACCCAGTACTTC.

The J gene is TRBJ2-4, the V gene TRBV18; D possibly corresponds to TRBD1 (5 bases). CDR1 and CDR2 (germline): KGHSH, LQKENI. This CDR3 spans 20 amino acids. V lost 5 bases to trimming and J lost 0 bases, with 26 bases between them. CDR3 sequence reads: CASSSTPPARQTLAKNIQYF. Here the CDR3 DNA reads TGTGCCAGCTCATCAACTCCCCCAGCCCGACAGACCTTAGCCAAAAACATTCAGTACTTC. Combining the CDR3 with reference TRBV18 and TRBJ2-4 gives the whole variable domain NAGVMQNPRHLVRRRGQEARLRCSPMKGHSHVYWYRQLPEEGLKFMVYLQKENIIDESGMPKERFSAEFPKEGPSILRIQQVVRGDSAAYFCASSSTPPARQTLAKNIQYFGAGTRLSVL.

V gene TRBV7-9 combines with J gene TRBJ1-1; tentatively, D is TRBD1 (6 bases). Per germline, CDR1 SEHNR and CDR2 FQNEAQ (reference sequence). V was cut by 1 base and J by 4 bases, with 13 bases left in between. The CDR3 spans 15 residues. CDR3 coding DNA: TGTGCCAGCAGCTTAGTTGGGGGCGCGGGCACTGAAGCTTTCTTT. This codes for CASSLVGGAGTEAFF.

V is TRBV5-1 and J is TRBJ2-7; tentative D call: TRBD1 (6 bases). Trimming removed 4 bases from V and 4 bases from J, with 12 bases in between. The CDR3 runs to 13 residues. CDR1 is SGHRS, CDR2 YFSETQ, per germline. The DNA of the CDR3 is TGCGCCAGCAGCAGCCTCGGACAGTACGAGCAGTACTTC. Its translation: CASSSLGQYEQYF.

The chain has TRBV18 and TRBJ1-1; a weak D match, TRBD1 (5 bases). Germline V lookup: CDR1 KGHSH, CDR2 LQKENI. Trimming removed 3 bases from V and 4 bases from J, with 15 bases in between. This CDR3 has 15 residues. The CDR3 loop reads CASSPTSVGGTEAFF. CDR3 in DNA: TGTGCCAGCTCACCTACCTCTGTGGGGGGCACTGAAGCTTTCTTT.

The chain couples TRBV7-9 to TRBJ1-6; 7 bases agree with TRBD1. V gave up 2 bases and J gave up 8 bases; unmatched junction bases: 3. CDR3 length: 14 amino acids. Germline-derived CDR1 and CDR2 are SEHNR and FQNEAQ (reference sequence). This CDR3 reads CASSLSQGDSPLHF. In DNA form, the CDR3 reads TGTGCCAGCAGCTTATCCCAGGGGGATTCACCCCTCCACTTT.

This clone has just a few counts. The V call is TRBV28, the J call TRBJ2-7; 9 bases line up with TRBD2. V dropped 3 bases and J dropped 5; count of bases not matched to a gene: 14. The CDR3 is 17 amino acids. Germline V lookup: CDR1 MDHEN, CDR2 SYDVKM. The DNA of the CDR3 is TGTGCCAGCAGTTTTCCCCTTTTAGCGGGAGAGGGCCACGAGCAGTACTTC. It is translated as CASSFPLLAGEGHEQYF. Full variable domain (rest looked up from reference TRBV28 and TRBJ2-7): DVKVTQSSRYLVKRTGEKVFLECVQDMDHENMFWYRQDPGLGLRLIYFSYDVKMKEKGDIPEGYSVSREKKERFSLILESASTNQTSMYLCASSFPLLAGEGHEQYFGPGTRLTVT.

The genes are TRBV19 and TRBJ1-4; TRBD1 agrees at 9 bases. This CDR3 has 14 amino acids. CDR1 is LNHDA and CDR2 is SQIVND in the germline V gene (reference sequence). J gave up 7 bases and V 5 bases, and 5 bases lay outside the gene matches. The CDR3 region has the DNA TGTGCCAGTAGTGTCGGGACAGGGTTTGAAAAACTGTTTTTT. This encodes CASSVGTGFEKLFF.

This clone was seen only once. The chain recombines TRBV14 with TRBJ2-1; maybe TRBD2 (6 bases). Germline V gene lookup returns CDR1 SGHDN and CDR2 FVKESK. V gave up 1 base and J gave up 9 bases, with 19 bases separating them. This CDR3 region has 16 residues. CDR3 coding DNA: TGTGCCAGCAGCCAAGGGGCGACTAGGGCATACGGTGAGCAGTTCTTC. Its protein is CASSQGATRAYGEQFF.

The chain links TRBV4-3 to TRBJ2-7; 9 positions agree with TRBD2. Germline trimming cut 3 bases from V and 6 bases from J; bases unmatched to any gene: 3. CDR3 length: 13 amino acids. Germline values: CDR1 LGHNA, CDR2 YSLEER. The CDR3 nucleotides read TGCGCCAGCAGCCAGGGACTAGCTCGCGAGCAGTACTTC. Encoded protein: CASSQGLAREQYF.

The V gene is TRBV7-3, the J gene TRBJ2-1; 12 bases are shared with TRBD2. Germline V gene lookup returns CDR1 SGHTA and CDR2 FQGTGA. Trimming at V came to 5 bases and at J to 3 bases, leaving 2 bases not matched to a gene. There are 15 residues in the CDR3. CDR3 coding DNA: TGTGCCAGCAGCACGGGACTAGCGGGCTACAATGAGCAGTTCTTC. Translating it yields CASSTGLAGYNEQFF.

The rearrangement joins TRBV6-2 or TRBV6-3 to TRBJ2-1, with 9 bases lining up with TRBD2. The CDR3 covers 14 residues. V gave up 4 bases and J gave up 5 bases; unmatched junction bases: 3. Germline CDR1 MNHEY, CDR2 SVGEGT. The CDR3 spells CASSSLAGNNEQFF. CDR3 DNA: TGTGCCAGCAGTTCTCTAGCGGGAAACAATGAGCAGTTCTTC.

The CDR3 is CASRPQGASEAFF. CDR3 bases: TGTGCCAGCAGACCGCAGGGGGCATCTGAAGCTTTCTTT. This chain uses TRBV9 with TRBJ1-1, with 8 bases identical to TRBD1. The CDR3 runs 13 residues. V dropped 5 bases and J dropped 6; count of bases not matched to a gene: 6. Germline V gives CDR1 SGDLS, CDR2 YYNGEE.

This clone was detected only a few times. The chain recombines TRBV29-1 with TRBJ2-1; D call uncertain. The CDR3 totals 11 residues. V lost 3 bases and J lost 8, with 8 bases in between. Germline CDR1 SQVTM, CDR2 ANQGSEA. In nucleotides, the CDR3 is TGCAGCGTTGATCGGAGTTATGAGCAGTTCTTC. Translating it yields CSVDRSYEQFF.

J is TRBJ2-2 and V is TRBV6-2 or TRBV6-3; unclear D gene. This CDR3 has 13 amino acids. The ends were cut back, 1 base at V and 4 bases at J, with 4 bases in the middle. Germline lookup yields CDR1 MNHEY and CDR2 SVGEGT. The CDR3 is CASSYLFTGELFF. For the CDR3, the DNA is TGTGCCAGCAGTTACTTATTCACCGGGGAGCTGTTTTTT.

This chain connects TRBV7-9 to TRBJ1-1, with D maybe TRBD1 (6 bases). The CDR3 loop spans 14 amino acids. V was cut by 6 bases and J by 1 base, with 12 bases left in between. Germline V gene lookup returns CDR1 SEHNR and CDR2 FQNEAQ (reference sequence). This CDR3 reads CASSPGTSNTEAFF. The CDR3 nucleotides read TGTGCCAGCAGTCCCGGGACATCGAACACTGAAGCTTTCTTT.

The table lists this clone with many counts. One end of the junction varies from germline; a read error may be responsible. V gene TRBV7-7 combines with J gene TRBJ2-3; 14 nucleotides line up with TRBD2. Germline-derived CDR1 and CDR2 are SSHAT and FNYEAQ (reference sequence). The CDR3 runs 16 residues. This CDR3 is CASSIGLAGGSDTQYF. CDR3 in DNA: TGTGCTAGCAGCATCGGACTAGCGGGGGGTTCAGATACGCAGTATTTT. The full variable domain, in which reference TRBV7-7 and TRBJ2-3 provide the parts outside the CDR3, is GAGVSQSPRYKVTKRGQDVTLRCDPISSHATLYWYQQALGQGPEFLTYFNYEAQPDKSGLPSDRFSAERPEGSISTLTIQRTEQRDSAMYRCASSIGLAGGSDTQYFGPGTRLTVL.

The chain employs TRBV27 and TRBJ2-3; TRBD2 matches 11 bases. The germline gives CDR1 MNHEY, CDR2 SMNVEV (reference sequence). CDR3 length equals 17 residues. V was pared by 2 bases and J by 3 bases, with 7 bases of the junction left unmatched. The CDR3 DNA reads as TGTGCCAGCAGTTTAAAGGTTAGCGGGAGGGGAACAGATACGCAGTATTTT. This gives the protein CASSLKVSGRGTDTQYF.

This sequence joins TRBV12-5 and TRBJ1-3; D gene ambiguous. This CDR3 is 14 amino acids long. From germline, CDR1 is LGHNT and CDR2 FRNRAP. With 3 bases removed from V and 0 bases from J, the gap between germline ends came to 6 bases. CDR3 bases: TGTGCTAGTGGTTTCACCAGCTCTGGAAACACCATATATTTT. Translating gives CASGFTSSGNTIYF.

This rearrangement joins TRBV28 to TRBJ2-1; 11 bases are shared with TRBD2. Per the germline V gene, CDR1 is MDHEN and CDR2 is SYDVKM. The V gene end was trimmed by 8 bases and the J gene end by 0 bases; junction bases not matched to a gene: 9. The length of the CDR3 is 17 residues. The CDR3 loop reads CASHPRTSGRSYNEQFF. DNA of the CDR3: TGTGCCAGCCACCCCAGGACTAGCGGGCGCTCCTACAATGAGCAGTTCTTC. Based on the CDR3 plus reference TRBV28 and TRBJ2-1, the full variable domain is DVKVTQSSRYLVKRTGEKVFLECVQDMDHENMFWYRQDPGLGLRLIYFSYDVKMKEKGDIPEGYSVSREKKERFSLILESASTNQTSMYLCASHPRTSGRSYNEQFFGPGTRLTVL.

This chain joins TRBV5-1 and TRBJ2-3; 7 bases are a match to TRBD2. V lost 0 bases and J lost 1; bases outside the gene matches: 11. The V gene's germline CDR1 is SGHRS and CDR2 YFSETQ. The length of the CDR3 is 18 residues. The DNA for the CDR3 is TGCGCCAGCAGCTTGGCCTTGCGGGAGTCCGCGGGCACAGATACGCAGTATTTT. Protein: CASSLALRESAGTDTQYF.

The chain employs TRBV5-4 and TRBJ1-3, with D unclear. Germline V gene sequence: CDR1 SGHNT, CDR2 YYREEE (reference sequence). The V end lost 2 bases, the J end lost 0 bases, and 9 bases lay between the germline ends. The CDR3 contains 15 residues. The chain's CDR3 is CASSFGGASGNTIYF. As DNA, the CDR3 is TGTGCCAGCAGCTTCGGCGGAGCCTCTGGAAACACCATATATTTT. The full variable domain, its missing parts supplied by reference TRBV5-4 and TRBJ1-3, is ETGVTQSPTHLIKTRGQQVTLRCSSQSGHNTVSWYQQALGQGPQFIFQYYREEENGRGNFPPRFSGLQFPNYSSELNVNALELDDSALYLCASSFGGASGNTIYFGEGSWLTVV.